These T cell receptor beta chains were read from a single sample in a study of OX40 agonist ivuxolimab in advanced cancers. The data were produced by immunoSEQ multiplex PCR, yet TCRdb's version contains in-frame clones alone and is incomplete. The data show some 46,000 clones, approximately 84% seen once. This sample comprised CD4+ or CD8+ T cells sorted from blood, obtained in a trial of the OX40 agonist ivuxolimab. These receptors were obtained from an adult with an advanced solid tumor such as melanoma, head and neck, liver or kidney cancer. CDR3s include the opening cysteine and the closing phenylalanine or tryptophan. The D gene is left open where the match is weak. The size field is filled for only some rows; it gives once, few, many or a size class.

>NA|TRBV7-9|TRBD2|TRBJ2-5
TGTGCCGCCCGGGAGGGGGGCTGGGGAGAGACCCAGTACTTC
CAAREGGWGETQYF
>NA|TRBV6-1|NA|TRBJ2-3
TGTGCCAGCAGTACAGGGTGGAGGACAGATACGCAGTATTTT
CASSTGWRTDTQYF
>once|TRBV6-6|NA|TRBJ1-4
TGTGCCAGCGTAGGGTCAACTAATGAAAAACTGTTTTTT
CASVGSTNEKLFF
>NA|TRBV7-2|NA|TRBJ2-3
TGTGCCAGCAGCTTATGGGGGAGAGGGTCAGATACGCAGTATTTT
CASSLWGRGSDTQYF
>NA|TRBV6-6|NA|TRBJ1-5
TGTGCCAGCAGACCGGGGGATAGCAATCAGCCCCAGCATTTT
CASRPGDSNQPQHF
>NA|TRBV11-2|NA|TRBJ2-1
TGTGCCAGTCTAGCAACGGGAGTCTGGGCGTCAACGAACAATGAGCAGTTCTTC
CASLATGVWASTNNEQFF
>NA|TRBV5-1|TRBD1|TRBJ1-4
TGCGCCAGCAGCTTGGTGCAGGGGGCACAAAAACTGTTTTTT
CASSLVQGAQKLFF
>NA|TRBV6-5|NA|TRBJ2-6
TGTGCCAGCAGTTACGACAACCTCAACGTCCTGACTTTC
CASSYDNLNVLTF
>NA|TRBV7-8|NA|TRBJ2-7
TGTGCCAGCAGCCGTGGGGGTGAGACCTACGAGCAGTACTTC
CASSRGGETYEQYF
>NA|TRBV5-1|NA|TRBJ2-1
TGCGCCAGCAGCTTGGGCTGGTTGTACAATGAGCAGTTCTTC
CASSLGWLYNEQFF
>once|TRBV5-1|TRBD1|TRBJ2-7
TGCGCCAGCAGCTTGGACCAGGGGGCCGAGCGGAGGTACTTC
CASSLDQGAERRYF
>NA|TRBV9|NA|TRBJ2-1
TGTGCCAGCAGTCCTGTCCTGAGTTCCTACAATGAGCAGTTCTTC
CASSPVLSSYNEQFF
>NA|TRBV28|TRBD1|TRBJ2-5
TGTGCCAGCGCCAGACAGGGAACGGAGACCCAGTACTTC
CASARQGTETQYF
>NA|TRBV5-5|TRBD2|TRBJ2-3
TGTGCCAGCAGCCAAAGCGGGATTAGCACAGATACGCAGTATTTT
CASSQSGISTDTQYF
>NA|TRBV6-5|NA|TRBJ1-1
TGTGCCAGCAGTTATGCCGGGACGAGGGGCGCTGAAGCTTTCTTT
CASSYAGTRGAEAFF
>NA|TRBV6-4|TRBD2|TRBJ2-2
TGTGCCAGCAGCACCTCCGGGACTAGCAGCACCGGGGAGCTGTTTTTT
CASSTSGTSSTGELFF
>NA|TRBV2|TRBD1|TRBJ2-5
TGTGCCAGCAGTCCCCCGCCGGGACAGCAAGAGACCCAGTACTTC
CASSPPPGQQETQYF
>NA|TRBV29-1|NA|TRBJ2-7
TGCAGCGTTAGGCAGAACGAGCAGTACTTC
CSVRQNEQYF
>NA|TRBV2|NA|TRBJ2-7
TGTGCCAGCGCCCTTGCAGGGCTCGAGCAGTACTTC
CASALAGLEQYF
>NA|TRBV5-1|TRBD1|TRBJ1-2
TGCGCCAGCAGCTTGGGGGGACAGGGGAACTATGGCTACACCTTC
CASSLGGQGNYGYTF
>once|TRBV19|NA|TRBJ2-7
TGTGCCAGTAGTCCAGTCGAGGGCTACGAGCAGTACTTC
CASSPVEGYEQYF
>NA|TRBV7-2|NA|TRBJ2-4
TGTGCCAGCAGCCCTAGTCTAGGTTGGGGCTGGAACATTCAGTACTTC
CASSPSLGWGWNIQYF
>NA|TRBV5-1|NA|TRBJ1-2
TGCGCCAGCAGCTTGGTCGGGGGGAACTATGGCTACACCTTC
CASSLVGGNYGYTF
>once|TRBV7-2|NA|TRBJ2-3
TGTGCCAGCAGCTTAGGGGCAGATACGCAGTATTTT
CASSLGADTQYF
>NA|TRBV10-1|TRBD2|TRBJ2-5
TGCGCCAGCAGTGGGACAGTTACAGCGGGAGTGGGGGAGACCCAGTACTTC
CASSGTVTAGVGETQYF
>NA|TRBV2|TRBD1|TRBJ2-7
TGTGCCAGCAGTGACATAGTTTGGGACAGGGGGCGCGAACACGAGCAGTACTTC
CASSDIVWDRGREHEQYF
>NA|TRBV29-1|TRBD1|TRBJ2-2
TGCAGCGTGGGGGACAGGGCCGGGGAGCTGTTTTTT
CSVGDRAGELFF
>NA|TRBV5-4|TRBD2|TRBJ2-5
TGTGCCAGCAGCCCCGAGACTAGCGAGCAAGAGACCCAGTACTTC
CASSPETSEQETQYF
>NA|TRBV15|TRBD1|TRBJ1-1
TGTGCCACCAGCAGAGAACCTTCGGACAGGGGGCGAAAGGCTTTCTTT
CATSREPSDRGRKAFF
>once|TRBV9|NA|TRBJ1-3
TGTGCCAGCAGCGTAGGGCGCAGTGGAAACACCATATATTTT
CASSVGRSGNTIYF
>NA|TRBV6-1|NA|TRBJ1-1
TGTGCCAGCAGTGAAGCGCTTCATGGTCCTCACAGGATGAGGACTGAAGCTTTCTTT
CASSEALHGPHRMRTEAFF
>NA|TRBV28|TRBD1|TRBJ2-7
TGTGCCAGCCCACCCCCGGGACAGGGGGCCTACGAGCAGTACTTC
CASPPPGQGAYEQYF
>NA|TRBV19|TRBD2|TRBJ2-5
TGTGCCAGTAGTGAGCCCTCATCCGGACTAGCGGAAGAGACCCAGTACTTC
CASSEPSSGLAEETQYF
>NA|TRBV6-1|NA|TRBJ2-1
TGTGCCAGCACCGAAAGGACAGAGCCCTACAATGAGCAGTTCTTC
CASTERTEPYNEQFF
>NA|TRBV4-2|NA|TRBJ2-1
TGTGCCAGCAGCGGCGAAACGCGGGGGCACAATGAGCAGTTCTTC
CASSGETRGHNEQFF
>NA|TRBV6-6|NA|TRBJ1-4
TGTGCCAGCACTCAAAGCTCGGTCCGGGAAAAACTGTTTTTT
CASTQSSVREKLFF
>NA|TRBV27|TRBD1|TRBJ2-1
TGTGCCAGCAGTTTACCCAGGGGGCCGACCGCCTACAATGAGCAGTTCTTC
CASSLPRGPTAYNEQFF
>NA|TRBV19|NA|TRBJ1-5
TGTGCCAGTAGTATAGGCAGCCTAATGGGGGGGAGCAATCAGCCCCAGCATTTT
CASSIGSLMGGSNQPQHF
>NA|TRBV4-1|NA|TRBJ2-2
TGCGCCAGCAGCCAAGAATGGGGAGGGGGCACCGGGGAGCTGTTTTTT
CASSQEWGGGTGELFF
>NA|TRBV6-6|NA|TRBJ1-2
TGTGCCAGCAGTTACTCTAGGGGCGCAAACTATGGCTACACCTTC
CASSYSRGANYGYTF
>once|TRBV6-5|TRBD1|TRBJ1-1
TGTGCCAGCTCCAGGGGGCACACTGAAGCTTTCTTT
CASSRGHTEAFF